The next 18 T cell receptor beta chains were all read from a single sample in a study of blood T cell repertoires in COVID-19. Clones were read by immunoSEQ multiplex PCR, and TCRdb kept only the in-frame ones, dropping some. The sample yields 100,000 to 120,000 clones, 75% to 90% seen once. The sample was peripheral blood. These receptors originate from a woman in her forties or fifties with acute or convalescent COVID-19.

This chain connects TRBV5-4 to TRBJ2-1; 7 nucleotides match TRBD1. The CDR3 spans 13 residues. The junction had 7 bases not matched to a gene; V was cut back by 4 bases and J by 9 bases. Germline loops: CDR1 SGHNT, CDR2 YYREEE (reference sequence). CDR3 DNA: TGTGCCAGCAGCGTGGACAGGAACGGTGAGCAGTTCTTC. Translating gives CASSVDRNGEQFF.

The rearrangement joins TRBV28 to TRBJ2-1; 9 bases agree with TRBD2. Trimming cost V 6 bases and J 8 bases; bases outside gene matches: 17. This CDR3 has 17 residues. Germline V gives CDR1 MDHEN, CDR2 SYDVKM. The CDR3 here is CASSSTVLAGPEDEQFF. CDR3 nucleotides: TGTGCCAGCAGCTCCACCGTTCTAGCGGGACCCGAGGATGAGCAGTTCTTC.

The genes are TRBV2 and TRBJ1-1, with D possibly being TRBD1 (6 bases). The CDR3 length is 13 residues. The germline gives CDR1 SNHLY, CDR2 FYNNEI. V gave up 7 bases and J gave up 4 bases, with 13 bases separating them. The CDR3 sequence: CASMRGGGTEAFF. The CDR3 DNA follows: TGTGCCAGCATGCGGGGAGGGGGCACTGAAGCTTTCTTT.

The chain uses TRBV28 and TRBJ1-1, with D hard to call. Germline V gene lookup returns CDR1 MDHEN and CDR2 SYDVKM. CDR3 size: 12 residues. The germline V and J ends were trimmed by 4 bases and 6 bases, with 9 bases remaining between them. CDR3 in DNA: TGTGCCAGCAGTTCCCCCGGGGCTGAAGCTTTCTTT. It translates to CASSSPGAEAFF.

V and J are TRBV4-3 and TRBJ2-7, with D perhaps TRBD1 (6 bases). The CDR3 is 15 amino acids. The germline V gene has CDR1 LGHNA and CDR2 YSLEER. With 0 bases removed from V and 1 base from J, the gap between germline ends came to 10 bases. CDR3 in amino acids: CASSQDLQGSYEQYF. Written as DNA, the CDR3 is TGCGCCAGCAGCCAAGATTTACAGGGATCCTACGAGCAGTACTTC.

This chain connects TRBV2 to TRBJ1-2, with D possibly matching TRBD1 (5 bases). V lost 3 bases and J lost 4, with 15 bases in between. CDR1 is SNHLY and CDR2 is FYNNEI in the germline V gene. This CDR3 region has 15 residues. CDR3 amino acids: CASSDIQGGSYGYTF. CDR3 DNA sequence: TGTGCCAGCAGTGATATTCAGGGAGGTAGCTATGGCTACACCTTC.

The chain is built from TRBV19 and TRBJ1-1, with D possibly being TRBD1 (6 bases). CDR1 is LNHDA, CDR2 SQIVND, per germline (reference sequence). The germline V and J ends were trimmed by 5 bases and 3 bases, with 10 bases remaining between them. CDR3 length: 13 residues. The CDR3 spells CASSPRGYTEAFF. CDR3 DNA sequence: TGTGCCAGTAGTCCCAGGGGTTACACTGAAGCTTTCTTT.

The DNA of the CDR3 is TGTGCCAGCAGCCAAGGGCTAGCGGGAGGGGACGAGCAGTACTTC. This sequence encodes CASSQGLAGGDEQYF. The rearrangement links TRBV3-1 (or the pseudogene TRBV3-2) to TRBJ2-7; 12 bases line up with TRBD2. The CDR3 is 15 residues long. Germline V lookup: CDR1 LGHDT, CDR2 YNNKEL (reference sequence). V lost 1 base, J lost 5 bases, and 3 bases stayed unmatched.

The genes are TRBV30 and TRBJ1-4; 7 bases align to TRBD1. The CDR3 consists of 13 residues. Germline values: CDR1 GTSNPN, CDR2 SVGIG (reference sequence). Losses at the gene ends were 0 bases for V and 7 bases for J; bases not matched to a gene: 2. CDR3 DNA: TGTGCCTGGAGTGTAGGGGACAGTGAAAAACTGTTTTTT. This sequence encodes CAWSVGDSEKLFF.

The chain combines TRBV5-8 with TRBJ2-1; TRBD1 matches 10 bases. With V trimmed by 4 bases and J by 2 bases, 3 bases remained unmatched. The CDR3 is 15 amino acids. Germline lookup yields CDR1 SGHTS and CDR2 YDEGEE. CDR3 sequence reads: CASSGGQGAYNEQFF. The CDR3 DNA reads as TGTGCCAGCAGCGGAGGACAGGGGGCCTACAATGAGCAGTTCTTC.

The chain joins TRBV27 to TRBJ2-1; tentative D call: TRBD2 (6 bases). Germline lookup yields CDR1 MNHEY and CDR2 SMNVEV (reference sequence). The CDR3 loop spans 16 amino acids. The V gene lost 0 bases and the J gene lost 8 bases, with 17 bases spanning the gap. CDR3 loop: CASSLSSQAGRHEQFF. The CDR3 DNA sequence: TGTGCCAGCAGTTTATCATCACAAGCGGGTAGGCATGAGCAGTTCTTC.

This clone has a single count. The chain joins TRBV18 to TRBJ2-7; 7 nucleotides match TRBD1. The CDR3 runs to 15 residues. J was trimmed by 1 base and V by 1 base; bases with no gene match: 4. The germline CDR1 and CDR2 sequences are KGHSH and LQKENI. The DNA for the CDR3 is TGTGCCAGCTCACCACGTGTGACAGGGTCCTACGAGCAGTACTTC. Its protein is CASSPRVTGSYEQYF.

The chain employs TRBV30 and TRBJ1-2; D remains unclear. The V and J ends lost 0 bases and 6 bases respectively, with 8 bases between them. CDR3 length equals 12 residues. Per germline, CDR1 GTSNPN and CDR2 SVGIG (reference sequence). The CDR3 region has the DNA TGTGCCTGGAGTGTAGAGAGAAATGGCTACACCTTC. Translated, it gives CAWSVERNGYTF.

This clone was observed a handful of times. The J gene is TRBJ1-5, the V gene TRBV19; no clear D gene. Germline lookup yields CDR1 LNHDA and CDR2 SQIVND (reference sequence). The length of the CDR3 is 15 residues. V was pared by 3 bases and J by 1 base, with 10 bases between. Here the CDR3 reads CASSMGPVSNQPQHF. Written as DNA, the CDR3 is TGTGCCAGTAGTATGGGCCCGGTGAGCAATCAGCCCCAGCATTTT.

This clone was picked up one time. This rearrangement joins TRBV29-1 to TRBJ1-3; no definite D call. The V end was cut by 6 bases, the J end by 3 bases, with 18 bases between. There are 15 residues in the CDR3. CDR1 SQVTM and CDR2 ANQGSEA come from the germline V gene. CDR3 loop: CSVVGEAYGGNTIYF. The CDR3 DNA reads as TGCAGCGTCGTGGGAGAGGCGTACGGTGGAAACACCATATATTTT.

The V gene is TRBV6-4, the J gene TRBJ2-1; D is undetermined. This CDR3 spans 16 amino acids. The ends were cut back, 1 base at V and 4 bases at J, with 14 bases in the middle. Germline CDR1 and CDR2: MRHNA and SNTAGT. In nucleotides, the CDR3 is TGTGCCAGCAGTGACTGCCGGCGGAAAATATACAATGAGCAGTTCTTC. It encodes CASSDCRRKIYNEQFF.

The CDR3 is CASSIIQGPLHF. The CDR3 bases are TGTGCCAGTAGTATTATTCAGGGGCCCCTCCACTTT. The rearrangement uses TRBV19 and TRBJ1-6; weak D call: TRBD1 (6 bases). The V and J ends lost 3 bases and 13 bases respectively, with 10 bases between them. CDR1 and CDR2 from the germline V gene are LNHDA and SQIVND (reference sequence). The CDR3 has 12 amino acids.

This clone appeared a few times. V gene TRBV30 combines with J gene TRBJ1-1; 8 bases agree with TRBD1. CDR1 and CDR2 (germline): GTSNPN, SVGIG (reference sequence). There are 16 residues in the CDR3. V shed 3 bases and J 1 base; nucleotides not matched to a gene: 10. The CDR3 DNA reads TGTGCCTGGAGGAGGATCAGGGGGCAGGGGAACACTGAAGCTTTCTTT. The encoded protein is CAWRRIRGQGNTEAFF.